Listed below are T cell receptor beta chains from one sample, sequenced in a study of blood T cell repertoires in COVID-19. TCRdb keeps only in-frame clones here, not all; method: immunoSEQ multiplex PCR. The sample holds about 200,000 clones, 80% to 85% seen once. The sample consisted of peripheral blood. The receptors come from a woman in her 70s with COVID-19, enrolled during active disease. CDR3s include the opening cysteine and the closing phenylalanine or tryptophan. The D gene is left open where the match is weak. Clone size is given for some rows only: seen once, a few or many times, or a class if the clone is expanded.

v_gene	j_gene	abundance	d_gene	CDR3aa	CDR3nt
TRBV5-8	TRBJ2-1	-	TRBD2	CASSLRRTSGDNEQFF	TGTGCCAGCAGCTTAAGAAGGACTAGCGGAGACAATGAGCAGTTCTTC
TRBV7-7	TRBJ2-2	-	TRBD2	CASSPGTSLTGELFF	TGTGCCAGCAGCCCCGGGACTAGCCTCACCGGGGAGCTGTTTTTT
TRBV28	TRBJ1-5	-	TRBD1	CASSWGRGQGSNQPQHF	TGTGCCAGCAGTTGGGGCAGGGGGCAGGGTAGCAATCAGCCCCAGCATTTT
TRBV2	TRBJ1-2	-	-	CASSLDRNYGYTF	TGTGCCAGCAGCTTAGACAGGAACTATGGCTACACCTTC
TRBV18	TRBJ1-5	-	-	CASSPGGNQPQHF	TGTGCCAGCTCACCAGGGGGGAATCAGCCCCAGCATTTT
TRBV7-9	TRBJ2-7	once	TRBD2	CASSLVRTSGIHEQYF	TGTGCCAGCAGCTTAGTGAGGACTAGCGGGATCCACGAGCAGTACTTC
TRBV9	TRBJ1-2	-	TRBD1	CASSPTTGSGYTF	TGTGCCAGCAGCCCGACGACAGGGAGCGGCTACACCTTC
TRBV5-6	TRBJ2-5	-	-	CASSLVVGKETQYF	TGTGCCAGCAGCTTGGTGGTCGGGAAAGAGACCCAGTACTTC
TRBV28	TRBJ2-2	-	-	CASSLPRPTTGELFF	TGTGCCAGCAGTTTGCCTAGACCAACCACCGGGGAGCTGTTTTTT
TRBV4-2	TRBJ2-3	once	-	CASTRSGVGDTQYF	TGTGCCAGCACCCGGTCGGGGGTTGGAGATACGCAGTATTTT
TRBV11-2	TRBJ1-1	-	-	CASSPTSGTEAFF	TGTGCCAGCAGCCCTACCTCAGGCACTGAAGCTTTCTTT
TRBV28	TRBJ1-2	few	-	CASSPQQGFGYTF	TGTGCCAGCAGTCCTCAACAGGGCTTCGGCTACACCTTC
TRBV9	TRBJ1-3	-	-	CASSETTGKSGNTIYF	TGTGCCAGCAGCGAAACTACCGGGAAATCTGGAAACACCATATATTTT
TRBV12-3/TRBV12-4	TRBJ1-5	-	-	CASSFADQPQHF	TGTGCCAGCAGTTTTGCGGATCAGCCCCAGCATTTT
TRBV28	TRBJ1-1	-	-	CASSYPDILPPVAFF	TGTGCCAGCAGTTACCCGGACATCCTTCCGCCGGTGGCTTTCTTT
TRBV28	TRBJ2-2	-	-	CASSTIGGRGTGELFF	TGTGCCAGCAGTACAATCGGCGGTCGGGGGACCGGGGAGCTGTTTTTT
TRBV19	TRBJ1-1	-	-	CASSIDGAGNTEAFF	TGTGCCAGTAGTATAGATGGGGCAGGGAACACTGAAGCTTTCTTT
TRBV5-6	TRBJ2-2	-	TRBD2	CASSLGGRISPNTGELFF	TGTGCCAGTTCGCTCGGCGGGAGGATAAGCCCGAACACCGGGGAGCTGTTTTTT
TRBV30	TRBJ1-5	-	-	CAWSGDIPRGQPQHF	TGTGCCTGGAGTGGGGACATTCCTAGAGGGCAGCCCCAGCATTTT
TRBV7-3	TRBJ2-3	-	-	CASSFSAKGADTQYF	TGTGCCAGCAGCTTTAGCGCCAAGGGGGCAGATACGCAGTATTTT